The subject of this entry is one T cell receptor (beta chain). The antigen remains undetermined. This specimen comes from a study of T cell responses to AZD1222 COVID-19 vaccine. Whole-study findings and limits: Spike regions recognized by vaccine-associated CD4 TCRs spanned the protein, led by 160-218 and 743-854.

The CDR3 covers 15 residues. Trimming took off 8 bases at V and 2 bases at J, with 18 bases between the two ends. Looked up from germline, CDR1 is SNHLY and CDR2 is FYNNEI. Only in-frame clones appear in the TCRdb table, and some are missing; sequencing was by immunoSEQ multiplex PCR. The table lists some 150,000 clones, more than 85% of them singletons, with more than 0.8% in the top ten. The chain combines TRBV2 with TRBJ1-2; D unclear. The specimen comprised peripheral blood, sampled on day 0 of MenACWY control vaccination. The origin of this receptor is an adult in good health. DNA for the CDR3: TGTGCCAGCCATCTGGACGGTGCGGTAAACTATGGCTACACCTTC. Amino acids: CASHLDGAVNYGYTF.